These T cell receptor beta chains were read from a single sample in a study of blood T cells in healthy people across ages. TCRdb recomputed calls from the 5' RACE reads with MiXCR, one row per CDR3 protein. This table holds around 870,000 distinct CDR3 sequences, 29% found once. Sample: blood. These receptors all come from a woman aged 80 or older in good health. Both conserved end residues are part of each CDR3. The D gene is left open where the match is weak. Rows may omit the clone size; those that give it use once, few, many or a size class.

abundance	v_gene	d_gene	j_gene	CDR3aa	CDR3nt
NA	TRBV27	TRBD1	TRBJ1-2	CASRSTGTGLNYGYTF	TGTGCCAGCAGATCTACCGGGACAGGTCTAAACTATGGCTACACCTTC
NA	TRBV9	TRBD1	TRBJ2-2	CASSAWTGANTGELFF	TGTGCCAGCAGCGCCTGGACAGGGGCGAACACCGGGGAGCTGTTTTTT
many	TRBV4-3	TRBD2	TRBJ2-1	CASSQVLGTSGPHNEQFF	TGCGCCAGCAGCCAAGTTCTCGGGACTAGCGGGCCTCACAATGAGCAGTTCTTC
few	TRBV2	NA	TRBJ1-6	CASSELDGVALHF	TGTGCCAGCAGTGAATTGGACGGTGTGGCCCTCCACTTT
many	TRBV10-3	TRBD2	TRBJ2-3	CAISESSGGSTDTQYF	TGTGCCATCAGTGAGTCAAGCGGGGGATCCACAGATACGCAGTATTTT
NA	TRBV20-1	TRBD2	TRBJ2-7	CSVPQTSGGAYEQYF	TGCAGTGTTCCACAGACTAGCGGGGGTGCCTACGAGCAGTACTTC
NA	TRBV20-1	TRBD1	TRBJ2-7	CSAHRGQAQYF	TGCAGTGCACACAGGGGGCAAGCCCAGTACTTC
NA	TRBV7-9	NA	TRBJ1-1	CASSSPGEDTEAFF	TGTGCCAGCAGCTCACCCGGGGAGGACACTGAAGCTTTCTTT
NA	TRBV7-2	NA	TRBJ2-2	CASSFRATGELFF	TGTGCCAGCAGCTTTCGCGCGACCGGGGAGCTGTTTTTT
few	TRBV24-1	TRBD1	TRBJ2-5	CATSDSGQGAGETQYF	TGTGCCACCAGTGACTCGGGACAGGGGGCAGGAGAGACCCAGTACTTC
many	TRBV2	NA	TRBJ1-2	CASSVVGGTYGYTF	TGTGCCAGCAGTGTGGTTGGCGGTACCTATGGCTACACCTTC
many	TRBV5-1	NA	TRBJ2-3	CASSLAVVESTDTQYF	TGCGCCAGCAGCTTGGCCGTTGTGGAGAGCACAGATACGCAGTATTTT
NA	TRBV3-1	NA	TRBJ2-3	CASSRSRGDTQYF	TGTGCTAGCAGCCGGAGTAGGGGAGATACGCAGTATTTT
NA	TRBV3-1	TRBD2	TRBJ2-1	CASSQGAGPGNEQFF	TGTGCCAGCAGCCAAGGAGCGGGGCCGGGCAATGAGCAGTTCTTC
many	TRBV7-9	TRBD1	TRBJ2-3	CASRTTRDRFTDTQYF	TGTGCCAGCAGAACAACCCGGGACAGATTCACAGATACGCAGTATTTT
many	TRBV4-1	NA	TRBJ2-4	CASSQVPGTKNIQYF	TGCGCCAGCAGCCAAGTCCCGGGGACCAAAAACATTCAGTACTTC
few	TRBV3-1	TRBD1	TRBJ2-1	CASSQFSGGEQFF	TGTGCCAGCAGCCAATTCTCAGGGGGTGAGCAGTTCTTC
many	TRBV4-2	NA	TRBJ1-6	CASSHITGSHDSPLHF	TGTGCCAGCAGCCATATTACAGGGTCTCACGATTCACCCCTCCACTTT
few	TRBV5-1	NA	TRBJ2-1	CASSSSGTAYSEQFF	TGCGCCAGCAGCTCCTCCGGGACCGCATACAGTGAGCAGTTCTTC
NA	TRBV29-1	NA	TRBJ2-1	CSVEEWEGAYNEQFF	TGCAGCGTTGAAGAATGGGAGGGGGCCTACAATGAGCAGTTCTTC
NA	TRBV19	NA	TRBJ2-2	CASSGPRQPNTGELFF	TGTGCCAGTAGTGGCCCTCGACAGCCTAACACCGGGGAGCTGTTTTTT
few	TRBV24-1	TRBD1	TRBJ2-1	CATDRGPRNEQFF	TGTGCCACCGACAGGGGGCCTCGGAATGAGCAGTTCTTC
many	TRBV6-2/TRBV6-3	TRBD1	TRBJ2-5	CASRPGTDEETQYF	TGTGCCAGCAGGCCCGGGACAGATGAAGAGACCCAGTACTTC
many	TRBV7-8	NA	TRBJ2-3	CASSQDPDTQYF	TGTGCCAGCAGCCAGGACCCAGATACGCAGTATTTT
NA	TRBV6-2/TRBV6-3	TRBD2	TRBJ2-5	CASSYPSGGAQETQYF	TGTGCCAGCAGTTACCCCAGCGGGGGGGCCCAAGAGACCCAGTACTTC
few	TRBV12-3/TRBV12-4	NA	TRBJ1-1	CASSSHPQVLNEAFF	TGTGCCAGCAGCTCACATCCCCAAGTACTGAATGAAGCTTTCTTT
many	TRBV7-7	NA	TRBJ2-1	CASSSTPYNEQFF	TGTGCTAGCAGCTCCACGCCTTACAATGAGCAGTTCTTC
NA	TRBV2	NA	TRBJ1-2	CASSQEARRGYTF	TGTGCCAGCTCCCAGGAAGCCCGGAGGGGCTACACCTTC
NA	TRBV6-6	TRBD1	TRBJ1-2	CASSYSTGPSNYGYTF	TGTGCCAGCAGTTACTCGACAGGGCCCAGTAACTATGGCTACACCTTC
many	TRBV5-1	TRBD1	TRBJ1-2	CASSTTTGNYGYTF	TGCGCCAGCAGCACGACGACAGGGAACTATGGCTACACCTTC
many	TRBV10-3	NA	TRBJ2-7	CAISEAADEQYF	TGTGCCATCAGTGAGGCCGCAGACGAGCAGTACTTC
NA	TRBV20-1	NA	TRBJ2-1	CSAAGQETQFF	TGCAGTGCTGCGGGGCAAGAGACCCAGTTCTTC
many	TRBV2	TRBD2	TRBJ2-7	CASSGPTSGGGWYEQYF	TGTGCCAGCAGTGGTCCGACTAGCGGGGGCGGTTGGTACGAGCAGTACTTC
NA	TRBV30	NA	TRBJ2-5	CAWSVLGVTETQYF	TGTGCCTGGAGTGTTCTGGGGGTAACAGAGACCCAGTACTTC
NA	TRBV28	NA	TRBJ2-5	CASSLLEPPHFGPRRTPGQETQYF	TGTGCCAGCAGTTTACTCGAGCCACCTCATTTCGGGCCCCGTCGGACGCCCGGCCAAGAGACCCAGTACTTC
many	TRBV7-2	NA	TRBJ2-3	CASSLGGGRLEDTQYF	TGTGCCAGCAGCTTGGGTGGGGGGAGGTTGGAAGATACGCAGTATTTT
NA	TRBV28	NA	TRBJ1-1	CASRSTMNTEAFF	TGTGCCAGCAGGTCGACCATGAACACTGAAGCTTTCTTT
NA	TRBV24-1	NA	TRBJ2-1	CVTGGQGRVNSEQFF	TGTGTCACAGGAGGGCAGGGTAGAGTGAACAGTGAGCAGTTCTTC
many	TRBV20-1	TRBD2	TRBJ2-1	CSARVLGLGGNEQFF	TGCAGTGCTAGAGTTCTGGGACTAGGGGGCAATGAGCAGTTCTTC
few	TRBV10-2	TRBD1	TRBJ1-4	CASRRDRVNRLEGLFF	TGCGCCAGCAGAAGGGACAGGGTAAACCGTTTGGAAGGACTGTTTTTT
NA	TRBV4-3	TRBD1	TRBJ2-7	CASSQRYRQGASEQYF	TGCGCCAGCAGCCAACGCTACAGACAGGGGGCAAGCGAGCAGTACTTC
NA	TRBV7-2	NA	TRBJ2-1	CTSSLGGRATQFF	TGTACCAGCAGCTTAGGGGGACGAGCAACGCAGTTCTTC
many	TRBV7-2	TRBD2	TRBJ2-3	CASSSLTSGGGTQYF	TGTGCCAGCAGCTCATTAACTAGCGGGGGTGGAACGCAGTATTTT
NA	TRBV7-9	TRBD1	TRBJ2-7	CASSLATGGRRYNEQYF	TGTGCCAGCAGCTTAGCGACAGGGGGGCGACGTTACAATGAGCAGTACTTC
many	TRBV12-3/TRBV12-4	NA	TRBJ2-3	CASSLVGHPTDTQYF	TGTGCCAGCAGTTTAGTGGGACACCCCACAGATACGCAGTATTTT
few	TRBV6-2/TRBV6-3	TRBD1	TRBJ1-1	CASNSHRTGGTGTEAFF	TGTGCCAGCAATTCTCACCGGACAGGGGGAACGGGCACTGAAGCTTTCTTT
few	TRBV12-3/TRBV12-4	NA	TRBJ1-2	CASSLVRVYGYTF	TGTGCCAGCAGTTTAGTCAGGGTCTATGGCTACACCTTC
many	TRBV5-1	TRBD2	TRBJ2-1	CASSPQLAGAYNEQFF	TGCGCCAGCAGCCCCCAGCTAGCGGGGGCCTACAATGAGCAGTTCTTC
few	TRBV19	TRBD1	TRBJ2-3	CASTDRATGRPDTQYF	TGTGCCAGTACCGACCGCGCGACAGGGCGCCCAGATACGCAGTATTTT
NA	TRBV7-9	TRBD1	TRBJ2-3	CASAPRTGGWDTQYF	TGTGCCAGCGCCCCCAGGACAGGGGGTTGGGATACGCAGTATTTT
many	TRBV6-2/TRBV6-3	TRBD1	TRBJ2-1	CASSYGTGLYNEQFF	TGTGCCAGCAGTTACGGGACAGGGCTATACAATGAGCAGTTCTTC
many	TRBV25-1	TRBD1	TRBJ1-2	CASSESGQGPKGYGYTF	TGTGCCAGCAGTGAATCCGGACAGGGGCCGAAGGGGTATGGCTACACCTTC
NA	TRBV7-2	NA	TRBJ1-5	CASSPDSTNNQPQHF	TGTGCCAGCAGCCCGGACAGCACCAACAATCAGCCCCAGCATTTT
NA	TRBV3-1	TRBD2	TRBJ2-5	CACSRGTSGGAPSSTQYF	TGTGCCTGCAGCCGAGGGACTAGCGGGGGGGCCCCTTCGTCGACCCAGTACTTC